This passage covers 24 T cell receptor beta chains from one sample sequenced in a study of blood T cell repertoires in COVID-19. Here immunoSEQ multiplex PCR was the method, and the copy in TCRdb shows in-frame clones only, minus some. There are 250,000 to 350,000 clones in the sample; about 89% occur only once, and around 6.6% lies in the top ten. Sequencing used peripheral blood. All receptors come from a young man who had recovered from COVID-19.

V gene TRBV29-1 combines with J gene TRBJ1-2; D might be TRBD1 (5 bases). The CDR3 covers 13 residues. Looked up from germline, CDR1 is SQVTM and CDR2 is ANQGSEA. Trimming left V 0 bases short and J 1 base short, with 6 bases between. The CDR3 nucleotides read TGCAGCGTTGAAGAGGGGCTTAACTATGGCTACACCTTC. Translated, it gives CSVEEGLNYGYTF.

The genes are TRBV5-8 and TRBJ2-7, with TRBD1 matching 8 bases. CDR3 length equals 13 residues. Germline values: CDR1 SGHTS, CDR2 YDEGEE. The trim removed 7 bases at V and 0 bases at J, leaving 3 bases unmatched. CDR3 sequence: CASYTGGSYEQYF. As DNA, the CDR3 is TGTGCCAGCTACACAGGGGGCTCCTACGAGCAGTACTTC. The variable domain in full, completed from reference TRBV5-8 and TRBJ2-7, reads EAGVTQSPTHLIKTRGQQATLRCSPISGHTSVYWYQQALGLGLQFLLWYDEGEERNRGNFPPRFSGRQFPNYSSELNVNALELEDSALYLCASYTGGSYEQYFGPGTRLTVT.

The chain recombines TRBV18 with TRBJ1-1; no reliable D call. Per germline, CDR1 KGHSH and CDR2 LQKENI. V was pared by 1 base and J by 0 bases, with 6 bases between. The CDR3 totals 14 residues. CDR3: CASSPQRVNTEAFF. DNA of the CDR3: TGTGCCAGCTCACCACAGAGGGTGAACACTGAAGCTTTCTTT.

The genes are TRBV27 and TRBJ1-2; D uncertain. Germline CDR1 is MNHEY and CDR2 is SMNVEV (reference sequence). V was cut by 1 base and J by 7 bases, with 19 bases left in between. The CDR3 consists of 16 residues. CDR3 bases: TGTGCCAGCAGTTTATTTAAGGAGGTTTTGGCCGCTGGCTACACCTTC. Translating it yields CASSLFKEVLAAGYTF.

The gene calls are TRBV15 and TRBJ1-2; 7 bases are a match to TRBD1. The V segment lost 1 base and the J segment 5 bases; nucleotides outside the gene matches: 7. The CDR3 totals 15 residues. From germline, CDR1 is LNHNV and CDR2 YYDKDF (reference sequence). The CDR3 here is CATSRADRVGYGYTF. In DNA form, the CDR3 reads TGTGCCACCAGCAGAGCCGACAGGGTGGGGTATGGCTACACCTTC.

CDR3 region: CASSIERGTGSGANVLTF. The CDR3 coding sequence is TGTGCCAGTAGTATAGAAAGGGGGACAGGCTCTGGGGCCAACGTCCTGACTTTC. The J gene is TRBJ2-6, the V gene TRBV19, with 8 bases lining up with TRBD1. CDR1 LNHDA and CDR2 SQIVND come from the germline V gene (reference sequence). V dropped 0 bases and J dropped 0; count of bases not matched to a gene: 4. The CDR3 spans 18 residues.

This clone was recorded only once. CDR3 coding DNA: TGTGCCAGCTCACCAATAGTACTAGCGACGAACACCGGGGAGCTGTTTTTT. This codes for CASSPIVLATNTGELFF. The rearrangement joins TRBV18 to TRBJ2-2; 7 nucleotides line up with TRBD2. Per germline, CDR1 KGHSH and CDR2 LQKENI. This CDR3 is built from 17 residues. V shed 2 bases, J shed 0 bases, and the junction held 6 bases outside the gene matches.

The V and J genes are TRBV29-1 and TRBJ1-2, with a possible D match to TRBD1 (6 bases). Germline V gene data show CDR1 as SQVTM and CDR2 as ANQGSEA. There are 15 residues in the CDR3. V was trimmed by 2 bases and J by 0 bases, leaving 13 bases between them. The CDR3 nucleotides are TGCAGCGTTGAACCTCAGGGGTATCCTAACTATGGCTACACCTTC. Protein: CSVEPQGYPNYGYTF.

V and J are TRBV5-1 and TRBJ1-2, with D possibly being TRBD1 (6 bases). Trimming removed 4 bases from V and 6 bases from J, with 10 bases in between. Germline lookup yields CDR1 SGHRS and CDR2 YFSETQ. The CDR3 is 12 residues long. CDR3 nucleotides: TGCGCCAGCAGCGCCGCAGGGGATGGCTACACCTTC. Its translation is CASSAAGDGYTF.

The chain has TRBV9 and TRBJ2-3, with a possible D match to TRBD2 (5 bases). V lost 3 bases to trimming and J lost 2 bases, with 13 bases between them. This CDR3 comprises 15 residues. Germline-derived CDR1 and CDR2 are SGDLS and YYNGEE. CDR3 loop: CASSAGVSTTDTQYF. In DNA form, the CDR3 reads TGTGCCAGCAGCGCCGGGGTCTCTACCACAGATACGCAGTATTTT.

V usage is TRBV6-1 and J usage is TRBJ2-6; D not resolved. CDR1 and CDR2 from the germline V gene are MNHNS and SASEGT. CDR3 length: 16 amino acids. Trimming left V 1 base short and J 0 bases short, with 7 bases between. DNA for the CDR3: TGTGCCAGCAGTGAAGTGGCAGGCTCTGGGGCCAACGTCCTGACTTTC. Amino acid sequence: CASSEVAGSGANVLTF.

The chain recombines TRBV14 with TRBJ2-1, with TRBD1 as a possible D gene (6 bases). Trimming stripped 4 bases from V and 3 bases from J, with 10 bases between. Germline V gene sequence: CDR1 SGHDN, CDR2 FVKESK. The CDR3 sequence is 14 residues long. CDR3 loop: CASSLRTDYNEQFF. The CDR3 DNA follows: TGTGCCAGCAGCCTCCGGACAGACTACAATGAGCAGTTCTTC. Looking up the rest from reference TRBV14 and TRBJ2-1 gives the full variable domain: EAGVTQFPSHSVIEKGQTVTLRCDPISGHDNLYWYRRVMGKEIKFLLHFVKESKQDESGMPNNRFLAERTGGTYSTLKVQPAELEDSGVYFCASSLRTDYNEQFFGPGTRLTVL.

V usage is TRBV2 and J usage is TRBJ2-7; tentatively, D is TRBD1 (6 bases). The CDR3 runs to 14 residues. V lost 6 bases and J 3 bases, leaving 15 bases between the germline ends. Germline V gives CDR1 SNHLY, CDR2 FYNNEI. In DNA form, the CDR3 reads TGTGCCAGCAGAGAGTGGACAGTTAACTACGAGCAGTACTTC. It is translated as CASREWTVNYEQYF.

The J gene is TRBJ2-1, the V gene TRBV19, with 12 bases fitting TRBD2. This CDR3 has 15 residues. Unmatched junction bases numbered 4, after V lost 6 bases and J lost 4 bases. CDR1 LNHDA and CDR2 SQIVND come from the germline V gene (reference sequence). In nucleotides, the CDR3 is TGTGCCAGTAGCCCTGGACTAGCGGGGTACAATGAGCAGTTCTTC. Amino acid sequence: CASSPGLAGYNEQFF.

The V gene is TRBV6-6, the J gene TRBJ1-1; possible D gene TRBD1, 6 bases. Trimming pared 2 bases from V and 9 bases from J, leaving 13 bases between. Germline lookup yields CDR1 MNHNY and CDR2 SVGAGI (reference sequence). The CDR3 spans 13 residues. The CDR3 here is CASSYLEDSKAFF. CDR3 bases: TGTGCCAGCAGTTACCTAGAGGACAGTAAAGCTTTCTTT.

The chain combines TRBV5-1 with TRBJ2-6; 8 bases fit TRBD1. With 3 bases clipped from V and 4 bases from J, the junction kept 9 bases outside the gene matches. The CDR3 extends over 17 amino acids. Germline-derived CDR1 and CDR2 are SGHRS and YFSETQ. The CDR3 DNA sequence: TGCGCCAGCAGCTCCGCTCAGGGGGCGGCCGGGGCCAACGTCCTGACTTTC. Its translation is CASSSAQGAAGANVLTF.

The V gene is TRBV4-2, the J gene TRBJ2-1, with 14 bases fitting TRBD2. CDR3 length equals 15 residues. Germline V gene sequence: CDR1 LGHNA, CDR2 YNFKEQ. V lost 3 bases, J lost 8 bases, and 3 bases stayed unmatched. The CDR3 DNA is TGTGCCAGCAGCCAGGCGGGACTAGCGGGGGATGAGCAGTTCTTC. This codes for CASSQAGLAGDEQFF.

The chain has TRBV6-1 and TRBJ1-2; 9 nucleotides match TRBD1. The V segment lost 1 base and the J segment 14 bases; nucleotides outside the gene matches: 8. This CDR3 has 13 residues. Germline loops: CDR1 MNHNS, CDR2 SASEGT. CDR3 sequence reads: CASSEEGQGAGTF. The CDR3 DNA reads TGTGCCAGCAGTGAAGAGGGACAGGGAGCGGGGACCTTC.

In its sample, this clone was seen once. The rearrangement links TRBV3-1 (or the pseudogene TRBV3-2) to TRBJ2-4; 7 bases align to TRBD1. Germline V CDR1 and CDR2: LGHDT, YNNKEL (reference sequence). The CDR3 sequence is 14 residues long. The V gene end was trimmed by 5 bases and the J gene end by 9 bases; junction bases not matched to a gene: 10. CDR3 amino acids: CASSYDRERTIQYF. DNA of the CDR3: TGTGCCAGCAGCTATGACAGGGAAAGGACCATTCAGTACTTC.

This chain uses TRBV5-4 with TRBJ2-2; 14 nucleotides align to TRBD2. The trim removed 4 bases at V and 5 bases at J, leaving 7 bases unmatched. In germline, CDR1 is SGHNT, CDR2 YYREEE (reference sequence). The CDR3 contains 17 residues. The CDR3 is CASSLGLAGARTGELFF. Written as DNA, the CDR3 is TGTGCCAGCAGCCTGGGACTAGCGGGAGCAAGGACCGGGGAGCTGTTTTTT.

Written as DNA, the CDR3 is TGTGCCAGCAGGCCCGGGGAGGGGCACTACAATGAGCAGTTCTTC. Encoded protein: CASRPGEGHYNEQFF. V is TRBV2 and J is TRBJ2-1; TRBD2 aligns across 7 bases. The CDR3 length is 15 residues. Trimming took 6 bases from V and 3 from J; bases not matched to a gene: 8. Germline values: CDR1 SNHLY, CDR2 FYNNEI.

The rearrangement uses TRBV5-5 and TRBJ2-1; unclear D gene. Trimming removed 0 bases at V and 5 bases at J, with 12 bases between. This CDR3 has 15 residues. Per the germline V gene, CDR1 is SGHKS and CDR2 is YYEKEE (reference sequence). In DNA form, the CDR3 reads TGTGCCAGCAGCTTGGAGCCTTGGTCTGACAATGAGCAGTTCTTC. It translates to CASSLEPWSDNEQFF. The variable domain in full, with the rest retrieved from reference TRBV5-5 and TRBJ2-1, is DAGVTQSPTHLIKTRGQQVTLRCSPISGHKSVSWYQQVLGQGPQFIFQYYEKEERGRGNFPDRFSARQFPNYSSELNVNALLLGDSALYLCASSLEPWSDNEQFFGPGTRLTVL.

This sequence joins TRBV19 and TRBJ1-5; D gene uncertain. Trimming left V 1 base short and J 3 bases short, with 4 bases between. Germline V lookup: CDR1 LNHDA, CDR2 SQIVND (reference sequence). This CDR3 has 13 amino acids. The CDR3 DNA follows: TGTGCCAGTAGTATAGTCTTCAATCAGCCCCAGCATTTT. It encodes CASSIVFNQPQHF.

The rearrangement links TRBV15 to TRBJ1-6; 10 bases match TRBD1. Germline-derived CDR1 and CDR2 are LNHNV and YYDKDF (reference sequence). The CDR3 length is 15 residues. The V segment lost 5 bases and the J segment 10 bases; nucleotides outside the gene matches: 8. The CDR3 here is CATSLTGGDSSPLHF. The CDR3 DNA is TGTGCCACCAGCTTGACAGGGGGCGATAGCTCACCCCTCCACTTT.